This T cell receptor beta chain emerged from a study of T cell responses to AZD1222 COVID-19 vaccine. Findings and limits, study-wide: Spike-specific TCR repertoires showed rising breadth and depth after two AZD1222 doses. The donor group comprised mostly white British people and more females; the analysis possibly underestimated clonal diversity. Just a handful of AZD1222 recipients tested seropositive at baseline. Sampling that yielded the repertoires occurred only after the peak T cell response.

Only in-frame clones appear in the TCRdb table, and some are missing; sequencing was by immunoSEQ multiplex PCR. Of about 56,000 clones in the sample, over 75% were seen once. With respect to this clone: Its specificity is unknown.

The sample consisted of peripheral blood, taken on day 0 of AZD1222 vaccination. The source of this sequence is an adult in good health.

CDR3 region: CASRKSGGPPLHF. The DNA of the CDR3 is TGTGCCAGCAGGAAATCAGGGGGTCCACCCCTCCACTTT. The chain couples TRBV7-9 to TRBJ1-6; 7 bases agree with TRBD1. The V segment lost 6 bases and the J segment 11 bases; nucleotides outside the gene matches: 7. CDR3 length: 13 amino acids. Germline V CDR1 and CDR2: SEHNR, FQNEAQ (reference sequence).